This entry lists 23 T cell receptor beta chains sequenced from one sample in a study of blood T cell repertoires in COVID-19. TCRdb's table, derived via immunoSEQ multiplex PCR, lists solely in-frame clones and lacks some. In the table there are about 120,000 clones, 65% to 85% of which are singletons. Material: peripheral blood. Receptor source: a man in his 70s with acute or convalescent COVID-19.

CDR3 region: CASSFNRQGSSGELFF. As DNA, the CDR3 is TGTGCCAGCAGCTTTAACCGACAGGGTTCCTCCGGGGAGCTGTTTTTT. The J gene is TRBJ2-2, the V gene TRBV7-9; 7 bases are shared with TRBD1. CDR1 is SEHNR and CDR2 is FQNEAQ in the germline V gene (reference sequence). The junction had 10 bases not matched to a gene; V was cut back by 3 bases and J by 6 bases. CDR3 length: 16 residues. The whole variable domain, filled in from reference TRBV7-9 and TRBJ2-2, reads DTGVSQNPRHKITKRGQNVTFRCDPISEHNRLYWYRQTLGQGPEFLTYFQNEAQLEKSRLLSDRFSAERPKGSFSTLEIQRTEQGDSAMYLCASSFNRQGSSGELFFGEGSRLTVL.

The chain has TRBV11-2 and TRBJ2-7; maybe TRBD2 (5 bases). The V end was cut by 5 bases, the J end by 3 bases, with 20 bases between. This CDR3 region has 16 residues. Germline CDR1 is SGHAT and CDR2 is FQNNGV. DNA for the CDR3: TGTGCCAGCAGCCCCCTTCCGGGAAGAGCTTTCTACGAGCAGTACTTC. Translated: CASSPLPGRAFYEQYF.

The V gene is TRBV5-4, the J gene TRBJ1-2; 7 positions agree with TRBD1. The CDR3 extends over 15 amino acids. V dropped 4 bases and J dropped 5; count of bases not matched to a gene: 11. CDR1 and CDR2 from the germline V gene are SGHNT and YYREEE (reference sequence). The CDR3 coding sequence is TGTGCCAGCAGCCTAGGGACAGAATTCGTTTATGGCTACACCTTC. It encodes CASSLGTEFVYGYTF.

The chain uses TRBV7-2 and TRBJ1-2, with D maybe TRBD1 (5 bases). In germline, CDR1 is SGHTA, CDR2 FQGNSA. There are 15 residues in the CDR3. V was trimmed by 3 bases and J by 2 bases, leaving 13 bases between them. CDR3: CASSLGGRINYGYTF. Here the CDR3 DNA reads TGTGCCAGCAGCTTGGGGGGACGGATAAACTATGGCTACACCTTC. Full variable domain (rest looked up from reference TRBV7-2 and TRBJ1-2): GAGVSQSPSNKVTEKGKDVELRCDPISGHTALYWYRQSLGQGLEFLIYFQGNSAPDKSGLPSDRFSAERTGGSVSTLTIQRTQQEDSAVYLCASSLGGRINYGYTFGSGTRLTVV.

This clone was seen once. The genes are TRBV18 and TRBJ2-5; D is unclear. CDR3 length: 14 residues. With 0 bases removed from V and 1 base from J, the gap between germline ends came to 6 bases. The germline V gene has CDR1 KGHSH and CDR2 LQKENI. CDR3: CASSPPNSQETQYF. In nucleotides, the CDR3 is TGTGCCAGCTCACCACCAAACAGCCAAGAGACCCAGTACTTC.

The V gene is TRBV7-9, the J gene TRBJ1-6; weak D call: TRBD1 (5 bases). The germline V and J ends were trimmed by 8 bases and 8 bases, with 16 bases remaining between them. The germline V gene encodes CDR1 SEHNR and CDR2 FQNEAQ (reference sequence). The CDR3 has 14 amino acids. The CDR3 loop is CASLQDGDYSPLHF. CDR3 sequence (DNA): TGTGCCAGCTTACAGGACGGTGATTATTCACCCCTCCACTTT.

The chain couples TRBV27 to TRBJ2-2; 8 nucleotides align to TRBD1. CDR1 and CDR2 (germline): MNHEY, SMNVEV (reference sequence). The CDR3 is made up of 20 amino acids. V lost 1 base to trimming and J lost 2 bases; unmatched junction nucleotides: 15. The CDR3 region is CASSLYTRNKQGVNTGELFF. As DNA, the CDR3 is TGTGCCAGCAGTTTATACACCAGAAATAAACAGGGGGTCAACACCGGGGAGCTGTTTTTT.

The V and J genes are TRBV5-1 and TRBJ2-1; D possibly corresponds to TRBD2 (5 bases). The CDR3 has 13 amino acids. The V gene's germline CDR1 is SGHRS and CDR2 YFSETQ. V shed 3 bases and J shed 8 bases, with 12 bases lying between them. Here the CDR3 DNA reads TGCGCCAGCAGCTCTCGAGGGTGGGATGAGCAGTTCTTC. This translates into CASSSRGWDEQFF. The full variable domain, rest sourced from reference TRBV5-1 and TRBJ2-1, is KAGVTQTPRYLIKTRGQQVTLSCSPISGHRSVSWYQQTPGQGLQFLFEYFSETQRNKGNFPGRFSGRQFSNSRSEMNVSTLELGDSALYLCASSSRGWDEQFFGPGTRLTVL.

The chain links TRBV7-6 to TRBJ1-4; D may be TRBD1 (6 bases). The length of the CDR3 is 15 residues. V lost 0 bases to trimming and J lost 6 bases, with 11 bases between them. Germline CDR1 and CDR2: SGHVS and FNYEAQ. The CDR3 coding sequence is TGTGCCAGCAGCTTAGCGACAGGTCACTATGAAAAACTGTTTTTT. Translating gives CASSLATGHYEKLFF.

This clone was detected only once. The chain uses TRBV12-3 or TRBV12-4 and TRBJ1-5; D gene ambiguous. The germline V and J ends were trimmed by 0 bases and 5 bases, with 5 bases remaining between them. The CDR3 sequence is 13 residues long. This CDR3 is CASSLAEDQPQHF. CDR3 sequence (DNA): TGTGCCAGCAGTTTAGCGGAGGATCAGCCCCAGCATTTT.

The chain joins TRBV5-1 to TRBJ1-2, with TRBD1 matching 9 bases. The CDR3 length is 15 residues. The germline V gene encodes CDR1 SGHRS and CDR2 YFSETQ. V shed 5 bases and J 3 bases; nucleotides not matched to a gene: 8. DNA for the CDR3: TGCGCCAGCAGTACTGGACAGGGGCAGGACTATGGCTACACCTTC. This sequence encodes CASSTGQGQDYGYTF.

In its sample, this clone was seen a few times. The V and J genes are TRBV4-2 and TRBJ2-7; 14 nucleotides match TRBD2. This CDR3 spans 16 amino acids. Germline values: CDR1 LGHNA, CDR2 YNFKEQ. V lost 4 bases and J lost 4; bases outside the gene matches: 6. As DNA, the CDR3 is TGTGCCAGCAGCCCGCTCGGGACTAGCGGGGGTTACGAGCAGTACTTC. It encodes CASSPLGTSGGYEQYF.

The chain is built from TRBV25-1 and TRBJ2-1; D gene ambiguous. V lost 4 bases and J lost 2, with 15 bases in between. Germline-derived CDR1 and CDR2 are MGHDK and SYGVNS. There are 16 residues in the CDR3. The CDR3: CASSGRLAVTYNEQFF. For the CDR3, the DNA is TGTGCCAGCAGTGGAAGATTAGCCGTGACCTACAATGAGCAGTTCTTC.

The chain carries TRBV3-1 (or the pseudogene TRBV3-2) and TRBJ1-3; possible D gene TRBD1, 6 bases. The CDR3 covers 17 residues. V lost 4 bases to trimming and J lost 0 bases, with 16 bases between them. Per the germline V gene, CDR1 is LGHDT and CDR2 is YNNKEL (reference sequence). In nucleotides, the CDR3 is TGTGCCAGCAGCCTTACGGGGGGGCCCTACTCTGGAAACACCATATATTTT. Its translation is CASSLTGGPYSGNTIYF.

This chain links TRBV5-6 with TRBJ1-1, with a tentative D call TRBD1 (6 bases). The CDR3 totals 16 residues. Germline assignment: CDR1 SGHDT and CDR2 YYEEEE. V lost 1 base and J 4 bases, leaving 17 bases between the germline ends. The CDR3, as DNA: TGTGCCAGCAGCTTGTATGTATCAGGGGCGCGCACTGAAGCTTTCTTT. Protein sequence: CASSLYVSGARTEAFF.

Only one count was recorded for this clone. A read error may produce the germline difference seen at one junction end. V gene TRBV27 combines with J gene TRBJ1-5; 8 nucleotides align to TRBD1. The V gene's germline CDR1 is MNHEY and CDR2 SMNVEV (reference sequence). The CDR3 covers 18 residues. CDR3 protein: CANSPDRGVPLGNQPQHF. The CDR3 DNA follows: TGCGCCAACAGCCCCGACAGGGGTGTGCCCCTCGGCAATCAGCCCCAGCATTTT.

The chain joins TRBV18 to TRBJ1-1, with D maybe TRBD1 (5 bases). V was trimmed by 4 bases and J by 1 base, leaving 16 bases between them. CDR1 KGHSH and CDR2 LQKENI come from the germline V gene. The CDR3 sequence is 16 residues long. This CDR3 is CASSLRQTPSNTEAFF. CDR3 in DNA: TGTGCCAGCTCACTCAGACAGACACCCTCGAACACTGAAGCTTTCTTT. The whole variable domain, filled in from reference TRBV18 and TRBJ1-1, reads NAGVMQNPRHLVRRRGQEARLRCSPMKGHSHVYWYRQLPEEGLKFMVYLQKENIIDESGMPKERFSAEFPKEGPSILRIQQVVRGDSAAYFCASSLRQTPSNTEAFFGQGTRLTVV.

The V and J genes are TRBV9 and TRBJ2-3; 12 bases are shared with TRBD2. CDR1 and CDR2 (germline): SGDLS, YYNGEE. V was clipped by 2 bases and J by 9 bases; unmatched bases: 4. This CDR3 comprises 14 residues. The CDR3 DNA reads as TGTGCCAGCAGCGTCGGACTAGCGGGGACGACGCAGTATTTT. It is translated as CASSVGLAGTTQYF.

The chain carries TRBV7-2 and TRBJ1-1, with 8 bases aligning to TRBD1. Germline loops: CDR1 SGHTA, CDR2 FQGNSA. The CDR3 length is 15 residues. V lost 5 bases, J lost 4 bases, and 9 bases stayed unmatched. CDR3 bases: TGTGCCAGCAGCGCCCAGGGGGCGGCGAGCACTGAAGCTTTCTTT. It is translated as CASSAQGAASTEAFF.

This sequence joins TRBV18 and TRBJ1-2; tentative D call: TRBD1 (5 bases). The CDR3 runs 16 residues. Germline loops: CDR1 KGHSH, CDR2 LQKENI. V was trimmed by 3 bases and J by 6 bases, leaving 20 bases between them. DNA of the CDR3: TGTGCCAGCTCACCCATAAGTGGAGGGGCCCTCCATGGCTACACCTTC. As protein: CASSPISGGALHGYTF.

V gene TRBV7-9 combines with J gene TRBJ2-7; tentative D call: TRBD1 (6 bases). V was shortened by 4 bases and J by 5 bases, with 15 bases between the two germline ends. Germline V lookup: CDR1 SEHNR, CDR2 FQNEAQ (reference sequence). CDR3 size: 14 residues. CDR3 DNA sequence: TGTGCCAGCAGCTCCACCCAACAGGGTCACGAGCAGTACTTC. Protein: CASSSTQQGHEQYF.

This chain connects TRBV6-5 to TRBJ1-5; D is perhaps TRBD1 (6 bases). The CDR3 consists of 15 residues. The germline gives CDR1 MNHEY, CDR2 SVGAGI. V was shortened by 7 bases and J by 2 bases, with 15 bases between the two germline ends. The CDR3 reads CASNRRGGRNQPQHF. The CDR3 bases are TGTGCCAGCAATAGGCGGGGGGGCCGCAATCAGCCCCAGCATTTT.

The chain uses TRBV3-1 (or the pseudogene TRBV3-2) and TRBJ2-3; 7 bases match TRBD2. Germline CDR1 is LGHDT and CDR2 is YNNKEL (reference sequence). The V and J ends lost 4 bases and 4 bases, in that order; junction bases with no gene match: 5. This CDR3 is 14 amino acids long. The CDR3, as DNA: TGTGCCAGCAGCCGCCGACTAGCCGCAGATACGCAGTATTTT. Its protein product is CASSRRLAADTQYF.